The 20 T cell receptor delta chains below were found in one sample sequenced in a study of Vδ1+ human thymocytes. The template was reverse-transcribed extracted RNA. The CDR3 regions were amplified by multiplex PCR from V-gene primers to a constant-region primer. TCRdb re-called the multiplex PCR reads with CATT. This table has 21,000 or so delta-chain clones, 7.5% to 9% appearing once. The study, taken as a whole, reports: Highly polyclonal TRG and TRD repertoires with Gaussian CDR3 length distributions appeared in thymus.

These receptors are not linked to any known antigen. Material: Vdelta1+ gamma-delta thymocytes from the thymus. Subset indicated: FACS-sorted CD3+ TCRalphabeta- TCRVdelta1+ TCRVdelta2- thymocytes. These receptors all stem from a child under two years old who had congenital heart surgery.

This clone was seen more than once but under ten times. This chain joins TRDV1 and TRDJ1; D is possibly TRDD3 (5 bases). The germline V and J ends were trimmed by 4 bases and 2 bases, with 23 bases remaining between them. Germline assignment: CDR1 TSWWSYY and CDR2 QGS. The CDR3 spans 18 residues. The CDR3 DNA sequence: TGTGCTCTTGGGGGACAGTACGGAGGGTGGATAGCAACCGATAAACTCATCTTT. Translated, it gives CALGGQYGGWIATDKLIF.

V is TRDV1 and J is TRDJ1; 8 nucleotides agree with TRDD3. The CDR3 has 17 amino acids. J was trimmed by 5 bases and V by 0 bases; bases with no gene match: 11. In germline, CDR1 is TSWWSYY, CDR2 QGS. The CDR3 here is CALGELILGALRDKLIF. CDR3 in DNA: TGTGCTCTTGGGGAACTAATACTGGGGGCCTTGAGGGATAAACTCATCTTT.

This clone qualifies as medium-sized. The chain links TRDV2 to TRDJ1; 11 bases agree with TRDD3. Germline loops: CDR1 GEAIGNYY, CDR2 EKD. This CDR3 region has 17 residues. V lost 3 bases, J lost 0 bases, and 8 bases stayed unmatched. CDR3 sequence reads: CACDLTGGYRYTDKLIF. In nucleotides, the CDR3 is TGTGCCTGTGACCTAACTGGGGGATATCGGTACACCGATAAACTCATCTTT.

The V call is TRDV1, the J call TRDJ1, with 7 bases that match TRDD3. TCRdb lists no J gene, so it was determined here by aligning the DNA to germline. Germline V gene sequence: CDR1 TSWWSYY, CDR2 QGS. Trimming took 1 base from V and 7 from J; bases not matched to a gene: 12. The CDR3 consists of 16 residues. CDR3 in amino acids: CALGERPHFGGIKLIF. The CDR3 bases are TGTGCTCTTGGGGAACGTCCCCACTTCGGGGGGATTAAACTCATCTTT.

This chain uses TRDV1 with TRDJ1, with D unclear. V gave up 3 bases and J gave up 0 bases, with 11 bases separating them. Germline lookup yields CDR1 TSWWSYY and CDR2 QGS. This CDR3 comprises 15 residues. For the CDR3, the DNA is TGTGCTCTTGGGGATAGGTGTGACTACACCGATAAACTCATCTTT. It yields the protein CALGDRCDYTDKLIF.

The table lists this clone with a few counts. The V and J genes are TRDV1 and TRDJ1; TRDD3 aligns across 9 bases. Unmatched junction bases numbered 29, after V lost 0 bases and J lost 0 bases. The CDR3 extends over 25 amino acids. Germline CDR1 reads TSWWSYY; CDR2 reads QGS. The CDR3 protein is CALGELAKGFPRLELGESYTDKLIF. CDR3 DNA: TGTGCTCTTGGGGAACTGGCTAAGGGGTTTCCTAGACTTGAACTGGGGGAATCCTACACCGATAAACTCATCTTT.

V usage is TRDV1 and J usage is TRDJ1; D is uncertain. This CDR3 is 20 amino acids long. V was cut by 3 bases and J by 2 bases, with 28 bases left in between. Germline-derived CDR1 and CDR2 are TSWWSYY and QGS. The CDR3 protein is CALGDLGFSVLTWPTDKLIF. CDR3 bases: TGTGCTCTTGGGGACCTAGGGTTTTCTGTCCTCACATGGCCTACCGATAAACTCATCTTT.

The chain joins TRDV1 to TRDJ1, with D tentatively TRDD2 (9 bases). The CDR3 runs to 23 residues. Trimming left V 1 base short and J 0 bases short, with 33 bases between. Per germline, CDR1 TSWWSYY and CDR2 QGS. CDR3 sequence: CALGEHLRPSYVVGDPYTDKLIF. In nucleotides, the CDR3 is TGTGCTCTTGGGGAACACCTTCGGCCTTCCTACGTGGTGGGGGATCCCTACACCGATAAACTCATCTTT.

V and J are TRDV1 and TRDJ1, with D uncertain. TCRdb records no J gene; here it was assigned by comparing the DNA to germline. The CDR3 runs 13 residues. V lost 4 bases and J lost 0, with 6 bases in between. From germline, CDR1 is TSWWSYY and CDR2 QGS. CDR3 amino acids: CALGARYTDKLIF. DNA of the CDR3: TGTGCTCTTGGGGCCCGATACACCGATAAACTCATCTTT.

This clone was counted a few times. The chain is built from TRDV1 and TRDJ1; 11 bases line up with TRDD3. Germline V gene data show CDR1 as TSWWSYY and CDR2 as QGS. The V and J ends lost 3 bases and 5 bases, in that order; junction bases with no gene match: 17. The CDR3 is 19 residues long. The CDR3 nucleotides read TGTGCTCTTGGGGACCTAGCCCGGGTACTGGGGGATAAATCGGATAAACTCATCTTT. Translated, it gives CALGDLARVLGDKSDKLIF.

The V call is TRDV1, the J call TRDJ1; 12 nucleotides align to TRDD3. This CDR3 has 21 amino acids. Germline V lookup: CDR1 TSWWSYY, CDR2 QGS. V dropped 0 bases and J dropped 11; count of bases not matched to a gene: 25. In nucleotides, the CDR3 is TGTGCTCTTGGGGAACTCGGACCCGGCCTCCCGTCCACTGGGGGATACTGGTCGCTCATCTTT. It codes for CALGELGPGLPSTGGYWSLIF.

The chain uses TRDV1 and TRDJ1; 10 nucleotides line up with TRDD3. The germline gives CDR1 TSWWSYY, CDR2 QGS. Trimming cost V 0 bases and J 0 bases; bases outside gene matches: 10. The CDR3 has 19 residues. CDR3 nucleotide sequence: TGTGCTCTTGGGGAACTAGCGTCTAACTGGGGGATCTACACCGATAAACTCATCTTT. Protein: CALGELASNWGIYTDKLIF.

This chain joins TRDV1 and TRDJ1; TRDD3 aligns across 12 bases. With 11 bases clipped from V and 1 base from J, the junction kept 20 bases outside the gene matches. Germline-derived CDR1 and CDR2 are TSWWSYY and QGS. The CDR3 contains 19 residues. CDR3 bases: TGTGCTTCTACAAGGGCGCCTACTGGGGGATACTCGGGCACCGATAAACTCATCTTT. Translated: CASTRAPTGGYSGTDKLIF.

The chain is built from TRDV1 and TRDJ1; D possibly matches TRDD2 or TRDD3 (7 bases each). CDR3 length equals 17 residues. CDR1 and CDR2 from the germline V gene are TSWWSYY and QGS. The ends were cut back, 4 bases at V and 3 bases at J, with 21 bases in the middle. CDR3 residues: CALGAFPTSGDPDKLIF. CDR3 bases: TGTGCTCTTGGGGCGTTTCCTACGTCGGGGGATCCCGATAAACTCATCTTT.

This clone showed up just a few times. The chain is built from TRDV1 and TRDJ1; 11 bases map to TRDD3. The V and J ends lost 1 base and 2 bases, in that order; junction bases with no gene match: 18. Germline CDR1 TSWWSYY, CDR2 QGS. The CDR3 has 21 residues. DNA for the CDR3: TGTGCTCTTGGGGAACGTGGCCCCGTGGTACTGGGGGATAGGAGAACCGATAAACTCATCTTT. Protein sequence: CALGERGPVVLGDRRTDKLIF.

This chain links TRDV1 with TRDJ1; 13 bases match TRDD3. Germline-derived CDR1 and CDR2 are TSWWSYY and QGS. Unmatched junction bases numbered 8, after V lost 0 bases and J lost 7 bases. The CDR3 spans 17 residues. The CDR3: CALGELDWGIRPIKLIF. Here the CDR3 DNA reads TGTGCTCTTGGGGAACTAGACTGGGGGATACGCCCCATTAAACTCATCTTT.

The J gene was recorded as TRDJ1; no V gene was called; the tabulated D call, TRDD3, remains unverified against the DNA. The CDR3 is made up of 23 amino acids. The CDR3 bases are TGTGCTCTTGGGGGACCCTCCTCTAAGGTGCCCAGTACTGGGGGATACTGGGGGGCTAAACTCATCTTT. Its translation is CALGGPSSKVPSTGGYWGAKLIF.

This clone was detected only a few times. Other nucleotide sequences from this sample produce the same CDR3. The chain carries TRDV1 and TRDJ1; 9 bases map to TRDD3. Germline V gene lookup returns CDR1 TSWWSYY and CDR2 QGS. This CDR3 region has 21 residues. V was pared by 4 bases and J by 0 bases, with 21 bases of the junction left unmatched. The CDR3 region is CALGGPRGSRTGGTYTDKLIF. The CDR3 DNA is TGTGCTCTTGGGGGACCAAGGGGATCCCGGACTGGGGGAACCTACACCGATAAACTCATCTTT.

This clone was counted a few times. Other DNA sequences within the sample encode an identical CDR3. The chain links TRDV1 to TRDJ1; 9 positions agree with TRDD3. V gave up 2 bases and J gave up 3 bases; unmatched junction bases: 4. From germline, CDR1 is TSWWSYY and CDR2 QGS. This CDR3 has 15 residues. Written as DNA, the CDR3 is TGTGCTCTTGGGGAAGACTGGGGGAGGCCCGATAAACTCATCTTT. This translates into CALGEDWGRPDKLIF.

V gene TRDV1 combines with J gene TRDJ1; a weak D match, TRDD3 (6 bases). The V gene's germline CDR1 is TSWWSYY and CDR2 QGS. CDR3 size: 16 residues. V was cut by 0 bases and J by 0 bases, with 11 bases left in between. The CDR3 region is CALGELVMGDTDKLIF. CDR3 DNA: TGTGCTCTTGGGGAACTAGTTATGGGGGACACCGATAAACTCATCTTT.